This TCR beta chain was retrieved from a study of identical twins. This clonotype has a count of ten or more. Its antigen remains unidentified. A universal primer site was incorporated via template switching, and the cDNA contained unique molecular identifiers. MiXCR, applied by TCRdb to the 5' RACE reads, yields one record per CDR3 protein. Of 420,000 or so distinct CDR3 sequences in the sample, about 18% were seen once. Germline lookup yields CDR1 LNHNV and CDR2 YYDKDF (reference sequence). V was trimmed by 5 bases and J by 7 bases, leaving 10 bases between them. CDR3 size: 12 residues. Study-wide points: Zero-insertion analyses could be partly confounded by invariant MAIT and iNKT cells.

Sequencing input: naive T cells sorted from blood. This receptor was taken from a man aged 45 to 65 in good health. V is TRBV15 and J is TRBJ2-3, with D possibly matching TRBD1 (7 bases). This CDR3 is CATSSGGNTQYF. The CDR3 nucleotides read TGTGCCACCAGCTCAGGGGGGAATACGCAGTATTTT.